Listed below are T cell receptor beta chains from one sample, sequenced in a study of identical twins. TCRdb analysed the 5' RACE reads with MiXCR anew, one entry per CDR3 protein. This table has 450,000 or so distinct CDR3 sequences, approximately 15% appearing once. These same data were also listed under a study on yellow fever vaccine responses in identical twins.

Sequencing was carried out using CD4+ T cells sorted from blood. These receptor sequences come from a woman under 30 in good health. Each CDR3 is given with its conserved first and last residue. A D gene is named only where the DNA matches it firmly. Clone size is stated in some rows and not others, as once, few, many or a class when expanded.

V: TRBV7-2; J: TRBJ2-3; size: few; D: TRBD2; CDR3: CASSLGGGRATDTQYF; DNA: TGTGCCAGCAGCTTAGGGGGCGGGAGGGCCACAGATACGCAGTATTTT
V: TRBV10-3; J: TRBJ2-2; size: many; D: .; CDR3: CAVPHRVPGELFF; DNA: TGTGCCGTGCCGCACCGGGTCCCCGGGGAGCTGTTTTTT
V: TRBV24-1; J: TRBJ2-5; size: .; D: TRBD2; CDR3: CATSDPTSRGETQYF; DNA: TGTGCCACCAGTGATCCGACTAGCCGGGGGGAGACCCAGTACTTC
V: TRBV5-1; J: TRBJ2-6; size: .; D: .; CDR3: CASSSRGSGANVLTF; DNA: TGCGCCAGCAGCTCCAGGGGTTCTGGGGCCAACGTCCTGACTTTC
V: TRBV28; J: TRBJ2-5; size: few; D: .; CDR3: CASTLGTNQETQYF; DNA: TGTGCCAGCACCCTCGGGACCAACCAAGAGACCCAGTACTTC
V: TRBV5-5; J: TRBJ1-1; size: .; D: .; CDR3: CASSPGRLVGTEAFF; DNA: TGTGCCAGCAGCCCGGGGAGGTTGGTGGGCACTGAAGCTTTCTTT
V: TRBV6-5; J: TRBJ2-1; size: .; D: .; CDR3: CASSSGTDRFF; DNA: TGTGCCAGCAGTTCCGGGACGGACCGGTTCTTC
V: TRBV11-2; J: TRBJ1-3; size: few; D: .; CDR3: CASSLVGRGSGNTIYF; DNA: TGTGCCAGCAGCTTAGTTGGGCGGGGATCTGGAAACACCATATATTTT
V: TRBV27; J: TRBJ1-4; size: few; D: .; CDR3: CASSPRLTTVEKLFF; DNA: TGTGCCAGCAGTCCTCGACTGACGACAGTGGAAAAACTGTTTTTT
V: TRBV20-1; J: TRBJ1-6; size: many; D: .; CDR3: CSASKQGSYNSPLHF; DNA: TGCAGTGCTAGTAAGCAGGGCTCCTATAATTCACCCCTCCACTTT
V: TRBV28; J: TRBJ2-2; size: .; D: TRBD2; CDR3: CASILGGSGELFF; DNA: TGTGCCAGCATCTTGGGAGGGTCCGGGGAGCTGTTTTTT
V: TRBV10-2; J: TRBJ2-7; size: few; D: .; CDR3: CATVGEEKGGYEQYF; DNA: TGCGCCACCGTGGGCGAGGAGAAGGGAGGCTACGAGCAGTACTTC
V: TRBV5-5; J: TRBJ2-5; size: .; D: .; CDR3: CASSYTPILRETQYF; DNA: TGTGCCAGCAGCTATACCCCCATATTAAGAGAGACCCAGTACTTC
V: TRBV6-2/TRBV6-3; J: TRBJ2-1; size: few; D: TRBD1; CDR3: CASSYSGTGNRLNNEQFF; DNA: TGTGCCAGCAGTTACTCCGGGACAGGGAATCGCCTAAACAATGAGCAGTTCTTC
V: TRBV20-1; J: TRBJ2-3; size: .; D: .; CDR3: CSARSPDGTDTQYF; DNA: TGCAGTGCGAGGTCCCCAGACGGCACAGATACGCAGTATTTT
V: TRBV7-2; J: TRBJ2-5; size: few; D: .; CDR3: CASSLGSGVMYF; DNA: TGTGCCAGCAGCTTGGGATCAGGGGTAATGTACTTC
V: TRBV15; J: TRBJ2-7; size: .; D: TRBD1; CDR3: CATSRGQGWSYEQYF; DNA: TGTGCCACCAGCCGAGGACAGGGGTGGTCCTACGAGCAGTACTTC
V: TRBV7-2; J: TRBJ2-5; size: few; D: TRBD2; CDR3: CASSFSRGGGETQYF; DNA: TGTGCCAGCAGCTTTAGCCGTGGCGGGGGTGAGACCCAGTACTTC
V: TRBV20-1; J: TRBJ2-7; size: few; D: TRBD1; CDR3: CSADDRGTYEQYF; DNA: TGCAGTGCGGACGACAGGGGAACCTACGAGCAGTACTTC
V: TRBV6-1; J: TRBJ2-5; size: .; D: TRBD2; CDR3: CASRTSGGWETQYF; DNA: TGTGCCAGCAGGACTAGCGGGGGCTGGGAGACCCAGTACTTC
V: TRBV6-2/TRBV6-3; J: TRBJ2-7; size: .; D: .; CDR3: CASSISEHEQYF; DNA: TGTGCCAGCAGCATTTCCGAACACGAGCAGTACTTC
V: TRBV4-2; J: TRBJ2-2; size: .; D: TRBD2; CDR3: CASSQKAGVSRELFF; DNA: TGTGCCAGCAGCCAAAAAGCGGGAGTGTCGCGGGAGCTGTTTTTT
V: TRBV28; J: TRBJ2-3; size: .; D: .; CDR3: CASSQTSIPRTDTQYF; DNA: TGTGCCAGCAGCCAGACATCCATCCCCCGCACAGATACGCAGTATTTT
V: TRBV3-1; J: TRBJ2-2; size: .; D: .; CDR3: CASSQDSGALNTGELFF; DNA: TGTGCCAGCAGCCAAGATTCCGGGGCCCTAAACACCGGGGAGCTGTTTTTT
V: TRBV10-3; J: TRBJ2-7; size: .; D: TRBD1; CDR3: CAISESGQSYEQYF; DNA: TGTGCCATCAGTGAGTCGGGACAGTCCTACGAGCAGTACTTC
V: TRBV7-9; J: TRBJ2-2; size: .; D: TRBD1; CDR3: CASSPGGMNTGELFF; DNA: TGTGCCAGCAGCCCAGGGGGCATGAACACCGGGGAGCTGTTTTTT
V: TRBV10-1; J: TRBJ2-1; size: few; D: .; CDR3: CARGVARGYNEQFF; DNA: TGCGCCAGAGGTGTGGCCAGGGGATACAATGAGCAGTTCTTC